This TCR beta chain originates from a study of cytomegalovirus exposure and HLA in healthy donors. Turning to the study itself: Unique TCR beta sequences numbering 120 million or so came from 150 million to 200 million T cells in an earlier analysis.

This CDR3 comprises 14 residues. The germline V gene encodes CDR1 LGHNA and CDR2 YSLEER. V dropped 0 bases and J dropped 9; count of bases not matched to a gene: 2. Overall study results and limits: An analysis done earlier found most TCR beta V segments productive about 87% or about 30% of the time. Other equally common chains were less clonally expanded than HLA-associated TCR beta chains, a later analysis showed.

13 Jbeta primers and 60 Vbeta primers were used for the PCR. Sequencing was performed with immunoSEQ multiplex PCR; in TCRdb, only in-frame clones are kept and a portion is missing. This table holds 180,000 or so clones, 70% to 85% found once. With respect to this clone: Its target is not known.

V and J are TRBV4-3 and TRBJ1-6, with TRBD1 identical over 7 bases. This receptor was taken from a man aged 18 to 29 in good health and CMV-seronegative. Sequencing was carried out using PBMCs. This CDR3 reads CASSQEPGGSPLHF. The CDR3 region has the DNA TGCGCCAGCAGCCAAGAGCCAGGGGGTTCACCCCTCCACTTT.